The 27 T cell receptor beta chains given below trace back to one sample, sequenced in a study of T cell repertoires in cytomegalovirus infection (dated by TCRdb to between 2018 and 2021). Their cognate antigens are unknown. TCRdb shows the sequencer as Illumina HiSeq 1500. TCRdb reprocessed the public reads (quality trimming at Q25 with fastp, clone calling with MiXCR) and kept in-frame beta chains. Each CDR3 protein gets just one entry, which takes the most common genes and DNA from the rows behind it. The sample contains under 50,000 distinct CDR3 sequences, 20% to 25% of them found a single time. The biggest ten clones account for around a sixth of the sample. The sequenced sample was PBMCs, sequenced either directly or after in vitro stimulation (not recorded which). Source of these receptors: a human donor in good health (CMV status not recorded). Some clones in this sample may be carry-over from other donors' samples.

This clonotype showed up just a few times. The chain combines TRBV19 with TRBJ2-7; D is unresolved. V lost 3 bases and J lost 4, with 13 bases in between. This CDR3 contains 14 residues. The germline gives CDR1 LNHDA, CDR2 SQIVND (reference sequence). CDR3 in DNA: TGTGCCAGTAGTATCCAACTCTGGGAATACGAGCAGTACTTC. This gives the protein CASSIQLWEYEQYF.

This clonotype was picked up many times. The chain couples TRBV10-3 to TRBJ2-3; perhaps TRBD2 as D (6 bases). Germline lookup yields CDR1 ENHRY and CDR2 SYGVKD. This CDR3 has 16 amino acids. V lost 7 bases to trimming and J lost 2 bases, with 19 bases between them. The CDR3 DNA reads TGTGCCATCAAGCCCAGACGGGAGTCCGCCACAGATACGCAGTATTTT. As protein: CAIKPRRESATDTQYF.

J is TRBJ2-1 and V is TRBV24-1; 9 positions match TRBD2. CDR3 length: 17 amino acids. V shed 5 bases, J shed 0 bases, and the junction held 7 bases outside the gene matches. CDR1 is KGHDR and CDR2 is SFDVKD in the germline V gene. Here the CDR3 reads CATSGGRAGGSYNEQFF. The CDR3 nucleotides are TGTGCCACCAGTGGCGGGAGGGCCGGGGGCTCCTACAATGAGCAGTTCTTC.

This clonotype has at least ten counts. The gene calls are TRBV7-2 and TRBJ2-7, with D possibly TRBD2 on 6 matching bases. Per germline, CDR1 SGHTA and CDR2 FQGNSA. The length of the CDR3 is 15 residues. V gave up 5 bases and J gave up 7 bases, with 21 bases separating them. In DNA, the CDR3 is TGTGCCAGCAGCCCCACCGTCGGGGGAGGAGAAGAGCAGTACTTC. Protein: CASSPTVGGGEEQYF.

This clonotype was observed a handful of times. The chain employs TRBV14 and TRBJ1-1; no definite D call. Germline values: CDR1 SGHDN, CDR2 FVKESK. The CDR3 has 14 amino acids. V lost 1 base and J lost 5, with 11 bases in between. The CDR3 loop reads CASSQGLLGTEAFF. The CDR3, as DNA: TGTGCCAGCAGCCAAGGCCTCTTGGGGACTGAAGCTTTCTTT. Full variable domain (remainder filled in from reference TRBV14 and TRBJ1-1): EAGVTQFPSHSVIEKGQTVTLRCDPISGHDNLYWYRRVMGKEIKFLLHFVKESKQDESGMPNNRFLAERTGGTYSTLKVQPAELEDSGVYFCASSQGLLGTEAFFGQGTRLTVV.

This clonotype was observed many times. This sequence joins TRBV7-9 and TRBJ2-1, with TRBD2 matching over 13 bases. V lost 5 bases, J lost 9 bases, and 19 bases stayed unmatched. The CDR3 has 19 amino acids. The germline gives CDR1 SEHNR, CDR2 FQNEAQ (reference sequence). The CDR3 spells CASSARDTRTSGSPGEQFF. Written as DNA, the CDR3 is TGTGCCAGCAGCGCGCGGGACACCAGGACTAGCGGGAGCCCGGGTGAGCAGTTCTTC. The variable domain in full, with the rest retrieved from reference TRBV7-9 and TRBJ2-1, is DTGVSQNPRHKITKRGQNVTFRCDPISEHNRLYWYRQTLGQGPEFLTYFQNEAQLEKSRLLSDRFSAERPKGSFSTLEIQRTEQGDSAMYLCASSARDTRTSGSPGEQFFGPGTRLTVL.

The table lists this clonotype with many counts. The chain joins TRBV12-3 or TRBV12-4 to TRBJ1-5, with a tentative D call TRBD1 (6 bases). The CDR3 consists of 13 residues. Trimming shortened V by 7 bases and J by 5 bases, and 12 bases separated the two germline ends. CDR3 nucleotides: TGTGCCAGCAAAGAGGAGGGGGATCAGCCCCAGCATTTT. It specifies CASKEEGDQPQHF.

This clonotype was seen a handful of times. This chain connects TRBV12-5 to TRBJ1-5; D unclear. The CDR3 has 13 residues. Germline values: CDR1 LGHNT, CDR2 FRNRAP. V lost 3 bases, J lost 7 bases, and 10 bases lay in between. In nucleotides, the CDR3 is TGTGCTAGTGGTTTAGACCGGAGGCAGCCCCAGCATTTT. Translated: CASGLDRRQPQHF.

This chain uses TRBV11-2 with TRBJ2-5; D is unclear. The germline V and J ends were trimmed by 2 bases and 2 bases, with 9 bases remaining between them. Germline CDR1 SGHAT, CDR2 FQNNGV. This CDR3 spans 14 amino acids. The CDR3 protein is CASSLFAWQETQYF. CDR3 DNA: TGTGCCAGCAGCTTATTCGCCTGGCAAGAGACCCAGTACTTC.

This clonotype occurred many times. This chain connects TRBV7-2 to TRBJ1-4; D ambiguous. Germline CDR1 is SGHTA and CDR2 is FQGNSA. Trimming left V 2 bases short and J 8 bases short, with 15 bases between. The CDR3 consists of 15 residues. The CDR3 DNA reads TGTGCCAGCAGCTTATTGGGCCCCGCGGGAGAAAAACTGTTTTTT. This encodes CASSLLGPAGEKLFF.

This clonotype has just a few counts. The genes are TRBV2 and TRBJ1-5; no firm D call. CDR1 and CDR2 (germline): SNHLY, FYNNEI. The CDR3 extends over 13 amino acids. V was shortened by 6 bases and J by 0 bases, with 6 bases between the two germline ends. The CDR3 is CASRVHSNQPQHF. The CDR3 DNA sequence: TGTGCCAGCAGGGTCCATAGCAATCAGCCCCAGCATTTT.

This clonotype has a count of ten or more. The V gene is TRBV6-5, the J gene TRBJ2-3; 8 bases are a match to TRBD1. Losses at the gene ends were 0 bases for V and 5 bases for J; bases not matched to a gene: 10. The CDR3 is 17 amino acids. Looked up from germline, CDR1 is MNHEY and CDR2 is SVGAGI. CDR3 residues: CASSYSNVRGHGDTQYF. CDR3 DNA sequence: TGTGCCAGCAGTTACTCAAACGTCAGGGGGCATGGAGATACGCAGTATTTT.

J is TRBJ2-7 and V is TRBV18; TRBD1 might be the D (6 bases). V dropped 2 bases and J dropped 4 bases, with 12 bases sitting between them. This CDR3 spans 14 amino acids. CDR1 and CDR2 (germline): KGHSH, LQKENI. In nucleotides, the CDR3 is TGTGCCAGCTCACCAACTGGGGGCGAATACGAGCAGTACTTC. Protein sequence: CASSPTGGEYEQYF.

V and J are TRBV27 and TRBJ2-3; D may be TRBD1 or TRBD2 (5 bases each). This CDR3 is built from 15 residues. Looked up from germline, CDR1 is MNHEY and CDR2 is SMNVEV (reference sequence). Between the trimmed V and J ends, which lost 7 bases and 0 bases, there was a span of 14 bases. CDR3 bases: TGTGCCAGCAAACCACTAGGGGCTAGCACAGATACGCAGTATTTT. Its protein product is CASKPLGASTDTQYF.

This clonotype was seen many times. The chain links TRBV19 to TRBJ1-4; D unresolved. CDR1 is LNHDA and CDR2 is SQIVND in the germline V gene (reference sequence). CDR3 length: 15 amino acids. Trimming cost V 6 bases and J 7 bases, with 18 bases left between them. The CDR3 sequence: CASRNLLGSGEKLFF. CDR3 coding DNA: TGTGCCAGTAGAAACCTTCTGGGATCCGGTGAAAAACTGTTTTTT.

The genes are TRBV9 and TRBJ1-5, with a tentative D call TRBD1 (5 bases). Germline-derived CDR1 and CDR2 are SGDLS and YYNGEE. CDR3 length: 15 residues. The V end was cut by 3 bases, the J end by 0 bases, with 10 bases between. This chain's CDR3 is CASSAGTVSNQPQHF. The CDR3 nucleotides read TGTGCCAGCAGCGCTGGGACCGTTAGCAATCAGCCCCAGCATTTT.

This clonotype was seen many times. V is TRBV7-2 and J is TRBJ1-2; D uncertain. The germline gives CDR1 SGHTA, CDR2 FQGNSA. Trimming took off 6 bases at V and 5 bases at J, with 10 bases between the two ends. The CDR3 spans 12 residues. This CDR3 reads CASSESGYGYTF. The DNA of the CDR3 is TGTGCCAGCAGTGAATCCGGATATGGCTACACCTTC.

The sample holds many counts of this clonotype. The chain uses TRBV28 and TRBJ1-1, with D unresolved. There are 11 residues in the CDR3. The V end was cut by 4 bases, the J end by 8 bases, with 8 bases between. CDR1 and CDR2 from the germline V gene are MDHEN and SYDVKM. The CDR3 loop is CASSSGGEAFF. In DNA, the CDR3 is TGTGCCAGCAGTTCGGGCGGAGAAGCTTTCTTT.

This clonotype occurred many times. J is TRBJ2-1 and V is TRBV7-2; TRBD2 is a possible D gene (6 bases). The CDR3 is made up of 16 amino acids. Trimming left V 5 bases short and J 5 bases short, with 19 bases between. Germline CDR1 is SGHTA and CDR2 is FQGNSA. CDR3 amino acids: CASSVPPGASDNEQFF. The CDR3 nucleotides are TGTGCCAGCAGCGTCCCCCCCGGGGCTAGCGACAATGAGCAGTTCTTC.

This clonotype was recorded a few times. The chain couples TRBV10-3 to TRBJ2-1; TRBD2 matches 13 bases. V dropped 3 bases and J dropped 4; count of bases not matched to a gene: 6. The germline V gene encodes CDR1 ENHRY and CDR2 SYGVKD. The CDR3 has 17 amino acids. The CDR3 DNA sequence: TGTGCCATCAGTGACCTCGGGACTAGCGGGAAGTACAATGAGCAGTTCTTC. The encoded protein is CAISDLGTSGKYNEQFF.

The chain links TRBV6-1 to TRBJ1-5; 7 nucleotides agree with TRBD1. Germline CDR1 reads MNHNS; CDR2 reads SASEGT. The V gene end was trimmed by 0 bases and the J gene end by 6 bases; junction bases not matched to a gene: 11. The CDR3 has 17 residues. The CDR3: CASSEALQGGVRQPQHF. The CDR3 nucleotides read TGTGCCAGCAGTGAAGCCCTTCAGGGGGGAGTACGTCAGCCCCAGCATTTT.

The genes are TRBV10-3 and TRBJ2-2, with D unresolved. The CDR3 is 16 residues long. Germline assignment: CDR1 ENHRY and CDR2 SYGVKD. Trimming left V 4 bases short and J 7 bases short, with 19 bases between. The CDR3 spells CAISGATIQNGGELFF. The DNA for the CDR3 is TGTGCCATCAGTGGGGCAACTATTCAAAACGGCGGGGAGCTGTTTTTT.

In its sample, this clonotype was seen many times. The V call is TRBV12-3 or TRBV12-4, the J call TRBJ2-5, with TRBD1 matching 7 bases. This CDR3 has 14 amino acids. The V segment lost 2 bases and the J segment 5 bases; nucleotides outside the gene matches: 5. Here the CDR3 reads CASSLTGVGETQYF. The CDR3 region has the DNA TGTGCCAGCAGTTTAACAGGGGTTGGGGAGACCCAGTACTTC.

Many counts were recorded for this clonotype. The chain uses TRBV7-2 and TRBJ2-5, with a tentative D call TRBD1 (5 bases). Germline CDR1 SGHTA, CDR2 FQGNSA. The V end was cut by 1 base, the J end by 4 bases, with 10 bases between. The CDR3 totals 14 residues. The DNA for the CDR3 is TGTGCCAGCAGCTTAGGCAGGGCCCCAGAGACCCAGTACTTC. As protein: CASSLGRAPETQYF.

The chain is built from TRBV10-3 and TRBJ2-5, with a possible D match to TRBD2 (6 bases). The germline V and J ends were trimmed by 7 bases and 1 base, with 10 bases remaining between them. Germline V gives CDR1 ENHRY, CDR2 SYGVKD. The CDR3 is 13 residues long. The CDR3: CAITREPQETQYF. The CDR3, as DNA: TGTGCCATCACTCGGGAGCCCCAAGAGACCCAGTACTTC.

The CDR3 reads CASSLWDGVNTEAFF. CDR3 nucleotides: TGTGCCAGCAGTTTATGGGACGGAGTGAACACTGAAGCTTTCTTT. The genes are TRBV27 and TRBJ1-1, with a possible D match to TRBD1 (5 bases). The CDR3 is 15 residues long. V was trimmed by 1 base and J by 0 bases, leaving 9 bases between them. The V gene's germline CDR1 is MNHEY and CDR2 SMNVEV (reference sequence).

This clonotype was recorded at least ten times. The J gene is TRBJ1-2, the V gene TRBV19, with 7 bases identical to TRBD1. CDR1 LNHDA and CDR2 SQIVND come from the germline V gene (reference sequence). The V segment lost 5 bases and the J segment 5 bases; nucleotides outside the gene matches: 11. This CDR3 is 15 amino acids long. CDR3 loop: CASSARQGTVYGYTF. CDR3 DNA sequence: TGTGCCAGTAGTGCCAGACAGGGAACCGTTTATGGCTACACCTTC. Full variable domain (remainder filled in from reference TRBV19 and TRBJ1-2): DGGITQSPKYLFRKEGQNVTLSCEQNLNHDAMYWYRQDPGQGLRLIYYSQIVNDFQKGDIAEGYSVSREKKESFPLTVTSAQKNPTAFYLCASSARQGTVYGYTFGSGTRLTVV.